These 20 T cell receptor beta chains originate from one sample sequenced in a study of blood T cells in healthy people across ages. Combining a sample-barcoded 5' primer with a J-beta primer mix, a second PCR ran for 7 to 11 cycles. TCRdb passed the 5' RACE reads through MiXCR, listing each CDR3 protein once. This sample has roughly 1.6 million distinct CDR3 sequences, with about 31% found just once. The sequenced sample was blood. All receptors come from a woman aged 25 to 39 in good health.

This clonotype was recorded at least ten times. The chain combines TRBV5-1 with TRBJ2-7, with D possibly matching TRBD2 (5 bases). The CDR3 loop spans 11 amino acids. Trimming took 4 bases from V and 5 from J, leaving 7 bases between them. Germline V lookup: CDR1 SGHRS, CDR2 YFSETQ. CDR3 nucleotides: TGCGCCAGCAGCACGCGGGACGAGCAGTACTTC. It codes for CASSTRDEQYF.

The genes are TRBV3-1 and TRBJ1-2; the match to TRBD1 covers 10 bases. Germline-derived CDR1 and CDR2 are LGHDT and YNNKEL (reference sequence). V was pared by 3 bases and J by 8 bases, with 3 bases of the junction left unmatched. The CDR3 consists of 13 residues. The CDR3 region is CASSQGQGKGYTF. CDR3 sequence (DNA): TGTGCCAGCAGCCAGGGACAGGGGAAGGGCTACACCTTC.

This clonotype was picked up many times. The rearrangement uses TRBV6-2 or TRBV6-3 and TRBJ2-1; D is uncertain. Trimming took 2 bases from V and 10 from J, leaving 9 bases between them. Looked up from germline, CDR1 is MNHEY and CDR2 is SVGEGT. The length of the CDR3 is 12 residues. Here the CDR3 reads CASSYRHGEQFF. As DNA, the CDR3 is TGTGCCAGCAGTTACCGCCATGGGGAGCAGTTCTTC.

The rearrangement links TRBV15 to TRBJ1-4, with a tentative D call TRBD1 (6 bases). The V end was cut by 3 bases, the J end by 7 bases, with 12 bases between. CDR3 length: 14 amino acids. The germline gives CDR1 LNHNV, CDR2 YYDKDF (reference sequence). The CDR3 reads CATSRVPDSEKLFF. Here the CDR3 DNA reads TGTGCCACCAGCAGGGTCCCGGACAGTGAAAAACTGTTTTTT.

The CDR3 nucleotides read TGTGCCAGCTCACCAAACCATGACCGGACCACCTTCTACAATGAGCAGTTCTTC. Amino acid sequence: CASSPNHDRTTFYNEQFF. The rearrangement links TRBV18 to TRBJ2-1; D remains ambiguous. Germline assignment: CDR1 KGHSH and CDR2 LQKENI. Trimming stripped 2 bases from V and 3 bases from J, with 20 bases between. The CDR3 has 18 amino acids.

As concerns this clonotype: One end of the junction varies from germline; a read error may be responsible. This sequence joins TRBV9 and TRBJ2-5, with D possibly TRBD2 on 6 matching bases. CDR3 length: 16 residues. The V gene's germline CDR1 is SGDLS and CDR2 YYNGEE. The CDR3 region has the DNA TGTGCCGGCAGCCCTCGGGGGAGCCTACCTCAAGAGACCCAGTACTTC. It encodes CAGSPRGSLPQETQYF.

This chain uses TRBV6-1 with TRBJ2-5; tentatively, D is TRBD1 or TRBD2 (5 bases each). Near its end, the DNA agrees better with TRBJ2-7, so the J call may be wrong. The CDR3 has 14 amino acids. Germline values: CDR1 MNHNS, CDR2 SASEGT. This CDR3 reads CASSDTGARSEQYF. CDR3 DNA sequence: TGTGCCAGCAGTGACACCGGGGCGCGCTCCGAGCAGTACTTC.

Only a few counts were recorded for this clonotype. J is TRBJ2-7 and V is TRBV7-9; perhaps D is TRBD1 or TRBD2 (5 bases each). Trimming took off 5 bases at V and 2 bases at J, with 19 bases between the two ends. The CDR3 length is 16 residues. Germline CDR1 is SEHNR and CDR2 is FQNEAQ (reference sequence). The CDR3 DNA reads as TGTGCCAGCAGCCCCGCCGCGGGCAGGGATACCTACGAGCAGTACTTC. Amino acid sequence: CASSPAAGRDTYEQYF.

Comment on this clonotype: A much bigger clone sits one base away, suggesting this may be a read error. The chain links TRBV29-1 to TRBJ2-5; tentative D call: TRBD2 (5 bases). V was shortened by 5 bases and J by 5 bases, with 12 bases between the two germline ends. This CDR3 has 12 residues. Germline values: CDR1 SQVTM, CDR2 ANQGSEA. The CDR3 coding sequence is TGCAGCGTTTTGGGCGGCGGGGAGACCCAGTACTTC. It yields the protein CSVLGGGETQYF.

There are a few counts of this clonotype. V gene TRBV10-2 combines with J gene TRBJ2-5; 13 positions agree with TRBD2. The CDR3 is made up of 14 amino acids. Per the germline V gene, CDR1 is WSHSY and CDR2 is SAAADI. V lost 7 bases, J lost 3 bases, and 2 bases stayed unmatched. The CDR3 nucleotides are TGCGCCAGCATGACTAGCGGGGGGAAAGAGACCCAGTACTTC. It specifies CASMTSGGKETQYF.

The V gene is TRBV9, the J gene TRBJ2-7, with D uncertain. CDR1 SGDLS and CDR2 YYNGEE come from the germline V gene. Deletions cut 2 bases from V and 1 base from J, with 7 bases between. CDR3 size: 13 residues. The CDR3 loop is CASSVSPSYEQYF. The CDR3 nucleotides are TGTGCCAGCAGCGTGTCTCCTTCCTACGAGCAGTACTTC.

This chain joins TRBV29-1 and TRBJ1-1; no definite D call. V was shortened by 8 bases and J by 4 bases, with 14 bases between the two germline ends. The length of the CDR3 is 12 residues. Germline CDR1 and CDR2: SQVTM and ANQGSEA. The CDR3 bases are TGCAGCAGTGAGGGATGGGGCACTGAAGCTTTCTTT. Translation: CSSEGWGTEAFF.

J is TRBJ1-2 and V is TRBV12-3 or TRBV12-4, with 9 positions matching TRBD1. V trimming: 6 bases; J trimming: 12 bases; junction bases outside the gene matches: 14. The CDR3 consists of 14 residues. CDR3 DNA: TGTGCCAGCAGATTGGGACAGGGTAGAGGGGAGAACACCTTC. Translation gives CASRLGQGRGENTF.

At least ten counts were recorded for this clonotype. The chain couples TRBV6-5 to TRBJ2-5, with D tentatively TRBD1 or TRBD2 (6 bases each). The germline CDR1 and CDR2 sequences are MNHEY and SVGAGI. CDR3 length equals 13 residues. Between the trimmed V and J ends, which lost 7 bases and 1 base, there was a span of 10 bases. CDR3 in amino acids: CASNRGPQETQYF. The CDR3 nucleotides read TGTGCCAGCAACCGGGGGCCCCAAGAGACCCAGTACTTC.

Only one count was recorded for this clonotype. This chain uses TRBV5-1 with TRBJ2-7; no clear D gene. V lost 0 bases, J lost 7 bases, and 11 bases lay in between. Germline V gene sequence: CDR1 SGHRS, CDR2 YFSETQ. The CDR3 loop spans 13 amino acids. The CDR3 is CASSLEDPWEQYF. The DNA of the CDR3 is TGCGCCAGCAGCTTGGAGGATCCGTGGGAGCAGTACTTC.

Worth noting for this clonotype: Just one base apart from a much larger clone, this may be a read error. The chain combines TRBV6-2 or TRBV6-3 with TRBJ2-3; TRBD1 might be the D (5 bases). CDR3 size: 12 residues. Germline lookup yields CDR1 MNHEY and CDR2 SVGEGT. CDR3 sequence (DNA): TGTGCCAGCAGTTGGAGAACAGGTACGCAGTATTTT. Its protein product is CASSWRTGTQYF.

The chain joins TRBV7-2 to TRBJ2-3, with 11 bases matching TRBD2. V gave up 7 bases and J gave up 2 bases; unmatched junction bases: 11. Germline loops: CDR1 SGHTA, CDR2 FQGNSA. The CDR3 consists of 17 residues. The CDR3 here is CASNSHRLAGITDTQYF. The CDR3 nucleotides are TGTGCCAGCAACTCCCACCGACTAGCGGGGATCACAGATACGCAGTATTTT.

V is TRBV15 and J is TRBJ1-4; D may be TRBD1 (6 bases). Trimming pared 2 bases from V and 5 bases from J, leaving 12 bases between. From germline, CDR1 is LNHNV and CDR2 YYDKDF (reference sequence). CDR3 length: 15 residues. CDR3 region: CATSRRFDRNEKLFF. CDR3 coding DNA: TGTGCCACCAGCAGACGCTTCGACAGGAATGAAAAACTGTTTTTT.

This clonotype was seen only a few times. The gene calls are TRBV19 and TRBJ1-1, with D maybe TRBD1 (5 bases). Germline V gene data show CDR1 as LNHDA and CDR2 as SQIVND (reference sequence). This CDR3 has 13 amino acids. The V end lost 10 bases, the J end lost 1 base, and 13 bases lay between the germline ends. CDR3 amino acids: CATSGGANTEAFF. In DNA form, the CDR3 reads TGTGCCACATCGGGCGGGGCGAACACTGAAGCTTTCTTT. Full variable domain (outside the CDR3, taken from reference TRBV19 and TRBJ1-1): DGGITQSPKYLFRKEGQNVTLSCEQNLNHDAMYWYRQDPGQGLRLIYYSQIVNDFQKGDIAEGYSVSREKKESFPLTVTSAQKNPTAFYLCATSGGANTEAFFGQGTRLTVV.

The CDR3 protein is CASCAPLGGQGRDEQYF. CDR3 DNA sequence: TGTGCCAGCTGCGCCCCGCTCGGGGGACAGGGGAGGGACGAGCAGTACTTC. V gene TRBV28 combines with J gene TRBJ2-7; TRBD1 matches at 10 bases. The CDR3 sequence is 17 residues long. Germline CDR1 MDHEN, CDR2 SYDVKM. V shed 8 bases, J shed 5 bases, and the junction held 18 bases outside the gene matches.